This entry lists 29 T cell receptor beta chains sequenced from one sample in a study of blood T cell repertoires in COVID-19. Profiled with immunoSEQ multiplex PCR; TCRdb holds only in-frame clones, not every one. The data show over 95,000 clones, roughly 80% seen once. The sequenced sample consisted of peripheral blood. Every receptor here comes from a man aged 50-60 years with acute or convalescent COVID-19.

The rearrangement joins TRBV5-8 to TRBJ2-4; D is possibly TRBD2 (7 bases). CDR3 length: 13 amino acids. Germline V gives CDR1 SGHTS, CDR2 YDEGEE. The V and J ends lost 1 base and 16 bases respectively, with 18 bases between them. The CDR3 DNA follows: TGTGCCAGCAGCTTGAACGACGTCGGGGGGCTTTACTTC. It yields the protein CASSLNDVGGLYF. Variable domain in full (rest from reference TRBV5-8 and TRBJ2-4): EAGVTQSPTHLIKTRGQQATLRCSPISGHTSVYWYQQALGLGLQFLLWYDEGEERNRGNFPPRFSGRQFPNYSSELNVNALELEDSALYLCASSLNDVGGLYFGAGTRLSVL.

The chain recombines TRBV27 with TRBJ2-6, with D unresolved. Trimming shortened V by 4 bases and J by 1 base, and 11 bases separated the two germline ends. The CDR3 has 16 amino acids. The germline gives CDR1 MNHEY, CDR2 SMNVEV (reference sequence). The CDR3 here is CASSSLGFSGANVLTF. For the CDR3, the DNA is TGTGCCAGCAGTTCCCTGGGCTTTTCTGGGGCCAACGTCCTGACTTTC.

This clone was counted once. CDR3 residues: CASSLKGQGYTDTQYF. CDR3 DNA sequence: TGTGCCAGCAGCTTAAAGGGACAGGGATACACAGATACGCAGTATTTT. This sequence joins TRBV7-3 and TRBJ2-3; 9 bases match TRBD1. The CDR3 loop spans 16 amino acids. The trim removed 1 base at V and 2 bases at J, leaving 4 bases unmatched. The V gene's germline CDR1 is SGHTA and CDR2 FQGTGA.

This clone has just one count. The chain's CDR3 is CASEPGPKASPLHF. CDR3 nucleotide sequence: TGTGCCAGTGAACCAGGGCCGAAGGCTTCACCCCTCCACTTT. The gene calls are TRBV6-5 and TRBJ1-6; perhaps TRBD1 as D (5 bases). The germline gives CDR1 MNHEY, CDR2 SVGAGI. This CDR3 has 14 residues. Trimming cost V 9 bases and J 9 bases, with 18 bases left between them.

The chain employs TRBV7-9 and TRBJ1-2, with 11 bases matching TRBD1. The CDR3 is made up of 14 amino acids. V gave up 5 bases and J gave up 7 bases; unmatched junction bases: 6. Looked up from germline, CDR1 is SEHNR and CDR2 is FQNEAQ (reference sequence). The chain's CDR3 is CASSLGQGALGYTF. CDR3 DNA sequence: TGTGCCAGCAGCCTAGGACAGGGGGCGCTTGGCTACACCTTC.

The chain carries TRBV19 and TRBJ2-1; 7 positions match TRBD2. CDR3 length: 16 amino acids. Germline assignment: CDR1 LNHDA and CDR2 SQIVND (reference sequence). J lost 3 bases, V lost 3 bases, and 8 bases had no gene match. CDR3 protein: CASSIVGASGYNEQFF. CDR3 nucleotides: TGTGCCAGTAGTATTGTTGGGGCTAGCGGCTACAATGAGCAGTTCTTC. Drawing the rest from reference TRBV19 and TRBJ2-1, the complete variable domain is DGGITQSPKYLFRKEGQNVTLSCEQNLNHDAMYWYRQDPGQGLRLIYYSQIVNDFQKGDIAEGYSVSREKKESFPLTVTSAQKNPTAFYLCASSIVGASGYNEQFFGPGTRLTVL.

The chain carries TRBV2 and TRBJ2-1, with 11 nucleotides matching TRBD2. After removal of 6 bases from V and 1 base from J, the junction contained 8 bases not matched to a gene. The CDR3 consists of 17 residues. Germline V gene lookup returns CDR1 SNHLY and CDR2 FYNNEI. The CDR3: CASRVLSGGGSYNEQFF. The CDR3 DNA follows: TGTGCCAGCAGGGTCCTTAGCGGGGGGGGTTCCTACAATGAGCAGTTCTTC.

This chain uses TRBV5-4 with TRBJ2-5; 7 nucleotides align to TRBD2. CDR1 and CDR2 (germline): SGHNT, YYREEE (reference sequence). The CDR3 is made up of 15 amino acids. Unmatched junction bases numbered 8, after V lost 2 bases and J lost 4 bases. The CDR3 DNA reads TGTGCCAGCAGCTTCTCTCCAGCGGGGTTAGAGACCCAGTACTTC. It yields the protein CASSFSPAGLETQYF.

CDR3 nucleotide sequence: TGCGCCAGCAGCTCGGGACAGGGGGCGAACACCGGGGAGCTGTTTTTT. Its protein is CASSSGQGANTGELFF. The chain combines TRBV5-1 with TRBJ2-2; 11 bases are a match to TRBD1. The V gene's germline CDR1 is SGHRS and CDR2 YFSETQ. The CDR3 consists of 16 residues. Losses at the gene ends were 3 bases for V and 0 bases for J; bases not matched to a gene: 1.

This clone was counted between two and nine times. The rearrangement links TRBV10-3 to TRBJ2-7; perhaps TRBD1 as D (6 bases). CDR1 ENHRY and CDR2 SYGVKD come from the germline V gene. Trimming removed 6 bases at V and 3 bases at J, with 12 bases between. The CDR3 has 13 residues. CDR3 loop: CAIRGDTLYEQYF. CDR3 DNA: TGTGCCATCAGAGGGGACACCCTCTACGAGCAGTACTTC.

V is TRBV6-5 and J is TRBJ1-1; 8 nucleotides agree with TRBD1. The ends lost 4 bases at V and 4 bases at J; junction bases unmatched: 5. The CDR3 has 14 residues. Germline V lookup: CDR1 MNHEY, CDR2 SVGAGI. CDR3: CASSWDRKSTEAFF. CDR3 nucleotide sequence: TGTGCCAGCAGTTGGGACAGGAAAAGCACTGAAGCTTTCTTT.

CDR3 DNA sequence: TGTGCCAGCAGTTTAACGTTCAGGGACACGGATGGCTACACCTTC. It translates to CASSLTFRDTDGYTF. V and J are TRBV27 and TRBJ1-2; a weak D match, TRBD1 (6 bases). CDR1 is MNHEY and CDR2 is SMNVEV in the germline V gene (reference sequence). The CDR3 length is 15 residues. Trimming cost V 2 bases and J 6 bases, with 16 bases left between them.

V is TRBV3-1 (or the pseudogene TRBV3-2) and J is TRBJ1-2, with no clear D. CDR1 LGHDT and CDR2 YNNKEL come from the germline V gene (reference sequence). This CDR3 is 16 amino acids long. The V end lost 5 bases, the J end lost 2 bases, and 18 bases lay between the germline ends. The CDR3 protein is CASSARGPQQNYGYTF. CDR3 nucleotides: TGTGCCAGCAGCGCAAGAGGGCCCCAACAAAACTATGGCTACACCTTC.

The chain links TRBV9 to TRBJ1-5; TRBD1 matches 11 bases. The V segment lost 3 bases and the J segment 6 bases; nucleotides outside the gene matches: 2. The CDR3 has 14 residues. Looked up from germline, CDR1 is SGDLS and CDR2 is YYNGEE. CDR3 sequence (DNA): TGTGCCAGCAGCGCCGGGACAGGGGGTCAGCCCCAGCATTTT. Protein product: CASSAGTGGQPQHF.

Concerning this clone itself: At one end, the junction sequence differs from germline, possibly due to a read error. The V and J genes are TRBV7-2 and TRBJ1-1, with 7 bases identical to TRBD1. The CDR3 contains 11 residues. Germline CDR1 and CDR2: SGHTA and FQGNSA. CDR3 DNA sequence: TGTGCCAGCAGCTTAAGAGGGGGCGAGCCCTTT. Protein: CASSLRGGEPF. Based on the CDR3 plus reference TRBV7-2 and TRBJ1-1, the full variable domain is GAGVSQSPSNKVTEKGKDVELRCDPISGHTALYWYRQSLGQGLEFLIYFQGNSAPDKSGLPSDRFSAERTGGSVSTLTIQRTQQEDSAVYLCASSLRGGEPFGQGTRLTVV.

V gene TRBV15 combines with J gene TRBJ1-2, with a tentative D call TRBD1 (6 bases). In germline, CDR1 is LNHNV, CDR2 YYDKDF (reference sequence). This CDR3 contains 12 residues. V lost 6 bases and J lost 6, with 11 bases in between. The CDR3 region has the DNA TGTGCCACCAGGACAGGTAGGAATGGCTACACCTTC. Its translation is CATRTGRNGYTF.

V is TRBV3-1 (or the pseudogene TRBV3-2) and J is TRBJ1-2; D is unclear. V lost 1 base and J lost 4, with 4 bases in between. CDR3 length equals 12 residues. In germline, CDR1 is LGHDT, CDR2 YNNKEL (reference sequence). The CDR3 region is CASSQASYGYTF. CDR3 nucleotide sequence: TGTGCCAGCAGCCAAGCCTCCTATGGCTACACCTTC.

This clone has just one count. The J gene is TRBJ1-6, the V gene TRBV5-1, with no clear D. CDR1 and CDR2 from the germline V gene are SGHRS and YFSETQ. CDR3 size: 15 residues. Deletions cut 0 bases from V and 4 bases from J, with 8 bases between. The chain's CDR3 is CASSLDGQYNSPLHF. The CDR3 DNA is TGCGCCAGCAGCTTGGATGGTCAGTATAATTCACCCCTCCACTTT.

V gene TRBV18 combines with J gene TRBJ2-3; 7 positions agree with TRBD1. The J segment lost 0 bases and the V segment lost 3 bases, leaving 6 bases of the junction unmatched. Germline V gene sequence: CDR1 KGHSH, CDR2 LQKENI. This CDR3 comprises 16 residues. This chain's CDR3 is CASSPQTGFSTDTQYF. DNA for the CDR3: TGTGCCAGCTCACCTCAGACAGGGTTTAGCACAGATACGCAGTATTTT. The complete variable domain, with remaining parts taken from reference TRBV18 and TRBJ2-3, reads NAGVMQNPRHLVRRRGQEARLRCSPMKGHSHVYWYRQLPEEGLKFMVYLQKENIIDESGMPKERFSAEFPKEGPSILRIQQVVRGDSAAYFCASSPQTGFSTDTQYFGPGTRLTVL.

The chain recombines TRBV5-4 with TRBJ2-1; 7 bases match TRBD2. Germline CDR1 reads SGHNT; CDR2 reads YYREEE (reference sequence). J was trimmed by 4 bases and V by 3 bases; bases with no gene match: 7. This CDR3 has 15 residues. DNA of the CDR3: TGTGCCAGCAGCTCCGGACTAGGTGTATACAATGAGCAGTTCTTC. Its protein is CASSSGLGVYNEQFF.

V gene TRBV13 combines with J gene TRBJ2-3; 10 bases are shared with TRBD1. There are 15 residues in the CDR3. Germline CDR1 is PRHDT and CDR2 is FYEKMQ (reference sequence). V dropped 5 bases and J dropped 6; count of bases not matched to a gene: 8. The CDR3 bases are TGTGCCAGCAGCCCCTCGGGACAGGGGAGTGATACGCAGTATTTT. It encodes CASSPSGQGSDTQYF.

The J gene is TRBJ2-2, the V gene TRBV13, with TRBD1 as a possible D gene (6 bases). The germline CDR1 and CDR2 sequences are PRHDT and FYEKMQ (reference sequence). V shed 6 bases and J shed 6 bases, with 14 bases lying between them. The CDR3 extends over 14 amino acids. CDR3 DNA: TGTGCCAGCAGGCAAACAGGGTACCCCGGGGAGCTGTTTTTT. Translating it yields CASRQTGYPGELFF.

CDR3 amino acids: CASSIVVVARGRSGANVLTF. The CDR3 bases are TGTGCCAGTAGTATAGTGGTGGTGGCCAGGGGTCGCTCTGGGGCCAACGTCCTGACTTTC. The V and J genes are TRBV19 and TRBJ2-6, with TRBD1 as a possible D gene (6 bases). V lost 1 base and J lost 0, with 19 bases in between. The CDR3 is 20 amino acids. Germline CDR1 LNHDA, CDR2 SQIVND (reference sequence).

In this sample, this clone turned up a few times. V and J are TRBV9 and TRBJ2-2; possible D gene TRBD1, 6 bases. Trimming removed 0 bases at V and 9 bases at J, with 18 bases between. The CDR3 consists of 16 residues. CDR1 and CDR2 (germline): SGDLS, YYNGEE. CDR3 residues: CASSVDPGGQGRELFF. Here the CDR3 DNA reads TGTGCCAGCAGCGTAGATCCTGGGGGCCAGGGCCGGGAGCTGTTTTTT.

The chain has TRBV7-9 and TRBJ2-7; weak D call: TRBD1 (5 bases). V lost 3 bases and J 2 bases, leaving 11 bases between the germline ends. CDR1 and CDR2 from the germline V gene are SEHNR and FQNEAQ (reference sequence). This CDR3 contains 14 residues. The CDR3 spells CASSFSTEAYEQYF. The CDR3 region has the DNA TGTGCCAGCAGCTTTTCGACAGAGGCCTACGAGCAGTACTTC. Complete variable domain (other parts from reference TRBV7-9 and TRBJ2-7): DTGVSQNPRHKITKRGQNVTFRCDPISEHNRLYWYRQTLGQGPEFLTYFQNEAQLEKSRLLSDRFSAERPKGSFSTLEIQRTEQGDSAMYLCASSFSTEAYEQYFGPGTRLTVT.

The chain couples TRBV7-9 to TRBJ1-2; D ambiguous. This CDR3 is built from 16 residues. Germline V gene sequence: CDR1 SEHNR, CDR2 FQNEAQ (reference sequence). Between the trimmed V and J ends, which lost 2 bases and 4 bases, there was a span of 17 bases. CDR3 amino acids: CASSLTTRQPSYGYTF. CDR3 DNA sequence: TGTGCCAGCAGCTTAACTACTCGGCAGCCCTCCTATGGCTACACCTTC.

This clone came up a few times. The chain employs TRBV15 and TRBJ1-2, with D tentatively TRBD1 (6 bases). The V end was cut by 0 bases, the J end by 8 bases, with 16 bases between. This CDR3 region has 15 residues. Germline V CDR1 and CDR2: LNHNV, YYDKDF (reference sequence). The CDR3 region has the DNA TGTGCCACCAGCAGAGATAGCGGGGGGCTGAGAGGCTACACCTTC. This sequence encodes CATSRDSGGLRGYTF.

CDR3 bases: TGTGCCAGCAGCGCCGAGGACAGGGGTTTGAGTGAAAAACTGTTTTTT. This gives the protein CASSAEDRGLSEKLFF. V gene TRBV9 combines with J gene TRBJ1-4; 9 positions agree with TRBD1. The CDR3 contains 16 residues. Germline trimming cut 3 bases from V and 7 bases from J; bases unmatched to any gene: 10. The germline gives CDR1 SGDLS, CDR2 YYNGEE.

This sequence joins TRBV11-2 and TRBJ2-1; 8 positions agree with TRBD2. Per the germline V gene, CDR1 is SGHAT and CDR2 is FQNNGV. V gave up 3 bases and J gave up 5 bases; unmatched junction bases: 12. The CDR3 covers 17 residues. The CDR3 DNA reads TGTGCCAGCAGCTTCAGTCTGACAGCGGGGGCAAACAATGAGCAGTTCTTC. Translating gives CASSFSLTAGANNEQFF.